Listed below are T cell receptor beta chains from one sample, sequenced in a study of cytotoxic CD8 clonotypes in ibrutinib-treated CLL. The method was immunoSEQ multiplex PCR; TCRdb's version includes in-frame clones alone and lacks a portion of them. Of roughly 300,000 clones in the sample, approximately 76% are singletons; the top ten hold about 5.3%. Material: PBMCs, obtained at disease progression, from a patient treated with ibrutinib. The receptors were gathered from a human donor with chronic lymphocytic leukemia. Both conserved end residues are trimmed from each CDR3. A D gene is named only where the DNA matches it firmly.

cdr3_length,j_call,v_call,d_call,cdr3_aa
16,TRBJ2-3,TRBV5-1,TRBD2,ASSHPFPTSEAPDTQY
12,TRBJ1-4,TRBV15,-,ATSRTPYNEKLF
16,TRBJ2-5,TRBV7-2,TRBD2,ASSLEWGTSGFQETQY
13,TRBJ1-6,TRBV6-1,TRBD1,ASSDRDRRKSPLH
8,TRBJ2-5,TRBV29-1,-,SVDHETQY
14,TRBJ2-3,TRBV19,TRBD2,ASASRASGDPDTQY
12,TRBJ1-1,TRBV5-4,-,ASSSPMEESEAF
14,TRBJ2-1,TRBV9,TRBD2,ASSGLTSGPTHEQF
13,TRBJ2-1,TRBV14,-,ASSPEGGGMHEQF
12,TRBJ1-1,TRBV27,-,ASSFEPMNTEAF
14,TRBJ2-3,TRBV5-1,-,ASSLVGRGSTDTQY
13,TRBJ1-4,TRBV18,-,ASSPRQEESEKLF
13,TRBJ2-2,TRBV5-1,-,ASSLAGRPPGELF
12,TRBJ1-5,TRBV18,-,ASSPLYSNQPQH
13,TRBJ1-4,TRBV11-2,TRBD1,ASSFPGQGHEKLF
13,TRBJ2-2,TRBV19,-,ASSAVPRSSGELF
16,TRBJ2-6,TRBV9,TRBD1,ASSVGGQGVSGANVLT
12,TRBJ2-7,TRBV5-1,-,ASSESGPYYEQY
9,TRBJ1-1,TRBV6-1,-,ASSAITEAF
9,TRBJ2-1,TRBV7-9,-,ASRSGPEQF
11,TRBJ1-2,TRBV27,-,ASSLSGSSGYT
11,TRBJ1-2,TRBV11-2,TRBD1,ASRGQGMDGYT